A single T cell receptor beta chain is shown here with its context. Its matching antigen is unknown. This record comes from a study of cytomegalovirus exposure and HLA in healthy donors. Overall study results and limits: Earlier findings revealed that most TCR beta V segments proved productive either about 90% or about 30% of the time. The number of N-insertions in an Asian-associated ancestry cluster was reportedly below the roughly 670-donor mean in a later analysis. Some segments of the V type, notably TRBV6-2 and TRBV6-3, were excluded as indistinguishable.

Researchers ran the PCR with 60 Vbeta and 13 Jbeta primers. Here immunoSEQ multiplex PCR was the method, and the copy in TCRdb shows in-frame clones only, minus some. The sample includes around 140,000 clones, 75% to 85% of them seen just once. This CDR3 comprises 15 residues. Trimming removed 6 bases from V and 6 bases from J, with 19 bases in between. Germline V gene lookup returns CDR1 MNHEY and CDR2 SVGAGI. Participants comprised healthy donors of bone marrow. J is TRBJ2-3 and V is TRBV6-5, with D possibly TRBD2 on 6 matching bases. The sequence was collected from a man aged 50-59 years in good health and CMV-seronegative. Material: PBMCs. The CDR3 DNA reads TGTGCCAGCAGCCTTCGGGGGTGGGTCGGGGATACGCAGTATTTT. Translation: CASSLRGWVGDTQYF.